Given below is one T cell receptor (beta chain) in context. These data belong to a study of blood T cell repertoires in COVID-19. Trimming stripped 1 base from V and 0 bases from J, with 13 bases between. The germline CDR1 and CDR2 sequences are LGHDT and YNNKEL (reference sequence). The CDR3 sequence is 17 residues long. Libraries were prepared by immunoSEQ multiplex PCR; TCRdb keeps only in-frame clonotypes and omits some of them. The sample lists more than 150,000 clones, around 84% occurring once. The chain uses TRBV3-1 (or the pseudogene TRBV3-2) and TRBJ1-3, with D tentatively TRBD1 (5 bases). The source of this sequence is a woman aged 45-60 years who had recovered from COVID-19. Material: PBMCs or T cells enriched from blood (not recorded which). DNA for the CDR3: TGTGCCAGCAGCCAAGCACTGGGCGGGGCCTCTGGAAACACCATATATTTT. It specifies CASSQALGGASGNTIYF.